This TCR beta chain is drawn from a study of blood T cell repertoires in COVID-19. On the study more broadly: Some COVID-19 samples were acute and others convalescent; all came from the United States, Italy and Spain.

The CDR3 is 15 residues long. Germline V lookup: CDR1 MDHEN, CDR2 SYDVKM. Trimming pared 3 bases from V and 3 bases from J, leaving 15 bases between. Per the study methods: The authors estimated nucleated cell counts from reference gene primer amplification. The assay was immunoSEQ multiplex PCR, and TCRdb's table has in-frame clones only and misses some. From that table come the V and J calls and clone size; the DNA was used to work out D and trimming. Of about 270,000 clones detected, around four fifths appear once; the ten largest clones hold around 4.2%. The TCR originated in a woman aged 45-59 years with active or convalescent COVID-19. This rearrangement joins TRBV28 to TRBJ2-7, with a weak D call TRBD1 (6 bases). Input material: peripheral blood. The CDR3: CASSFVWGRSYEQYF. The DNA for the CDR3 is TGTGCCAGCAGTTTTGTGTGGGGGCGAAGCTACGAGCAGTACTTC.